The clone carrying this TCR beta chain has more than one count but fewer than ten. What it binds is unknown. The library attached unique molecular identifiers to individual cDNA molecules. TCRdb fed the RACE reads into MiXCR, producing one record per CDR3 protein. Of some 180,000 distinct CDR3 sequences listed, around 24% are singletons. CDR3 length: 15 amino acids. V lost 3 bases and J lost 1; bases outside the gene matches: 6. Time point in this sample: patch test 1, 2 weeks after DPC sensitization. Treatment specified: therapeutic diphenylcyclopropenone sensitization with weekly scalp DPC. The authors extracted total RNA from unfractionated whole blood. The data were obtained in a study of human T cells and chemical hapten exposure. Findings and caveats of the study: Alopecia in the donors means their immune response may deviate from healthy people's. There were significantly more large CDR3 similarity clusters among expanded TCRs than among controls.

This sequence was found in a woman in her forties or fifties with alopecia areata. Some clones in this sample may be carry-over from other donors' samples. Sequencing was performed on whole blood, taken in connection with sensitization to the hapten diphenylcyclopropenone (DPC). The chain combines TRBV12-3 or TRBV12-4 with TRBJ2-7; 7 positions match TRBD2. CDR3 nucleotides: TGTGCCAGCAGTTTTGGCGGGAGTGATTCCTACGAGCAGTACTTC. Translated, it gives CASSFGGSDSYEQYF.